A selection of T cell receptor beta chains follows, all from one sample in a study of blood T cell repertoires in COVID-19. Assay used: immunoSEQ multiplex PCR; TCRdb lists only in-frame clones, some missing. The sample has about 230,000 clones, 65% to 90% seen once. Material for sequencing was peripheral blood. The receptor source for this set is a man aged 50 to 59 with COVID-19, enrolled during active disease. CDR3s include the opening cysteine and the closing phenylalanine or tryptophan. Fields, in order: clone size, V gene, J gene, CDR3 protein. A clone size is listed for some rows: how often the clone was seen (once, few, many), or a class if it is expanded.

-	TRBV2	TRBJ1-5	CASSEFGRDQPQHF
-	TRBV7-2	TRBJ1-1	CASSRDRNTEAFF
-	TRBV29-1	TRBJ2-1	CSVEVWEGADSGYNEQFF
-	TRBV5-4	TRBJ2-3	CASSTRTSGGTDTQYF
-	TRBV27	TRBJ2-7	CASRRYATPGSSYEQYF
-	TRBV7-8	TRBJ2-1	CASSIRGWDEQFF
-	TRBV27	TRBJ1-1	CASSLNRDRNTEAFF
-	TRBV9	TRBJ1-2	CASSAQGTAHYGYTF
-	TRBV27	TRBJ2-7	CASSFGYEQYF
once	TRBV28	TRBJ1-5	CASSLRRGGTDSQPQHF
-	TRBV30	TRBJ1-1	CAWSGQLNTEAFF
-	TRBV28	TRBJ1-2	CASSSVGRGDYGYTF
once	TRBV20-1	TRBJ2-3	CSASRSRGGRVGTDTQYF
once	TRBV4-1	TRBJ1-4	CASSLKGAGGEEKLFF
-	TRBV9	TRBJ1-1	CASSVEGGGTEAFF
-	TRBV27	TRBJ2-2	CASTSRGRTGELFF
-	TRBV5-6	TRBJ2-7	CASSPGSATYEQYF
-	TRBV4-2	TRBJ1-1	CASSQDEGANTEAFF
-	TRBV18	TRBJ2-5	CASSPKGTGGLETQYF
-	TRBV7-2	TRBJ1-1	CASSLGGGAYTEAFF
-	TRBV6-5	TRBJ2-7	CASSYEGTGGFYEQYF
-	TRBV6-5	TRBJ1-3	CASSYSRFYGNTIYF
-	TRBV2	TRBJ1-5	CASSGGQGNQPQHF
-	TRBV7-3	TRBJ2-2	CASSRRASGGSGELFF
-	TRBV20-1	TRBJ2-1	CSARPLNEQFF
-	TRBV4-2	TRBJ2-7	CASSQGLAGALTRQYF
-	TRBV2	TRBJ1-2	CASSVSGYTF
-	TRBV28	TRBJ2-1	CASSYRVTDNEQFF
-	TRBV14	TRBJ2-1	CASSQALAGEQFF
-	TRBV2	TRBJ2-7	CASRSPDTSYEQYF
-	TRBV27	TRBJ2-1	CASGHRVRDNEQFF
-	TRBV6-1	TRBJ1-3	CASSDAWGGSGNTIYF
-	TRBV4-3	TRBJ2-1	CASSQGRVVNEQFF
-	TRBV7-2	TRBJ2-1	CASSLSANDEQFF
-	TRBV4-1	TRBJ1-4	CASSRVAGASTNEKLFF
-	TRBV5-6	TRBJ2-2	CASSPGQGNTGELFF
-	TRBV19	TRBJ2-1	CASSLGLAGGSSYNEQFF
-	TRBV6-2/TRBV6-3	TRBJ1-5	CASSYTPGDRGTPSNQPQHF
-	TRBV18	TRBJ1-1	CASSPSGDNTEAFF
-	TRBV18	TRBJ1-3	CASSPTSPGAAGNTIYF
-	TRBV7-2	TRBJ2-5	CASSLVVAGGGETQYF
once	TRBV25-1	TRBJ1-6	CASSRDSRLTPLHF
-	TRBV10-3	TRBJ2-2	CASRGGQLTGELFF
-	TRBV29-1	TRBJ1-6	CSVQQQGENSPLHF
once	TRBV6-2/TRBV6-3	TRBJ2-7	CASSFHGEQYF
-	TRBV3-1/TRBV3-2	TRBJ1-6	CASSPTGQGNNSPLHF
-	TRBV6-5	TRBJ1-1	CASSYSSGGWEAFF
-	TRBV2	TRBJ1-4	CASRQDLVVAEKLFF
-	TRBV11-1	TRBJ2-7	CASSFSEPEQYF
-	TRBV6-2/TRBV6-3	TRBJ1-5	CASSYPTGTGGAGNQPQHF
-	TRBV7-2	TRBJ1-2	CASSLVEGANYGYTF
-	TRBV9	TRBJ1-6	CASSVEQGASYNSPLHF